Listed here are 14 T cell receptor beta chains from one sample, sequenced in a study of cytomegalovirus exposure and HLA in healthy donors. Repertoires were generated with immunoSEQ multiplex PCR, while TCRdb's copy carries only in-frame clones and drops some. The data hold 60,000 to 90,000 clones, with approximately 94% observed a single time. The specimen sequenced was PBMCs. These receptors were taken from a woman aged 18-29 years in good health and CMV-seronegative.

This clone was seen just once. The rearrangement uses TRBV21-1 and TRBJ1-2; the D call in the table, TRBD1, was not verified against the DNA. TRBV21-1 is recorded as a pseudogene. The CDR3 has 15 residues. The CDR3 here is CASSMHAGQRYGYTF. CDR3 DNA: TGTGCCAGCAGCATGCACGCCGGACAAAGGTATGGCTACACCTTC.

V gene TRBV2 combines with J gene TRBJ2-1, with 8 bases fitting TRBD1. J gave up 1 base and V 1 base, and 0 bases lay outside the gene matches. The CDR3 runs 15 residues. Germline values: CDR1 SNHLY, CDR2 FYNNEI. The CDR3 sequence: CASSEDRGSYNEQFF. CDR3 nucleotide sequence: TGTGCCAGCAGTGAAGACAGGGGGTCCTACAATGAGCAGTTCTTC.

The chain recombines TRBV9 with TRBJ1-2; D remains ambiguous. Trimming took 1 base from V and 8 from J, leaving 9 bases between them. The CDR3 has 12 residues. CDR1 is SGDLS, CDR2 YYNGEE, per germline. The CDR3 protein is CASSVPYPGYTF. The CDR3 nucleotides read TGTGCCAGCAGCGTACCCTACCCGGGCTACACCTTC.

The CDR3 DNA follows: TGTGCCAGCCGTGGTGGCGGGGGGCACTCCTACGAGCAGTACTTC. It translates to CASRGGGGHSYEQYF. The gene calls are TRBV27 and TRBJ2-7, with 8 bases identical to TRBD2. The CDR3 length is 15 residues. CDR1 is MNHEY and CDR2 is SMNVEV in the germline V gene (reference sequence). After removal of 8 bases from V and 0 bases from J, the junction contained 9 bases not matched to a gene.

This chain links TRBV5-1 with TRBJ2-2; D call uncertain. V was pared by 2 bases and J by 3 bases, with 14 bases between. Germline CDR1 and CDR2: SGHRS and YFSETQ. The CDR3 contains 16 residues. Written as DNA, the CDR3 is TGCGCCAGCAGCTTACGTTATAGCTCATACACCGGGGAGCTGTTTTTT. The encoded protein is CASSLRYSSYTGELFF. Complete variable domain (other parts from reference TRBV5-1 and TRBJ2-2): KAGVTQTPRYLIKTRGQQVTLSCSPISGHRSVSWYQQTPGQGLQFLFEYFSETQRNKGNFPGRFSGRQFSNSRSEMNVSTLELGDSALYLCASSLRYSSYTGELFFGEGSRLTVL.

The genes are TRBV7-3 and TRBJ2-3, with 10 bases identical to TRBD2. The CDR3 contains 21 residues. From germline, CDR1 is SGHTA and CDR2 FQGTGA. After removal of 1 base from V and 2 bases from J, the junction contained 18 bases not matched to a gene. CDR3 region: CASSLSGYPSGGPDHTDTQYF. DNA of the CDR3: TGTGCCAGCAGCTTAAGCGGGTACCCTAGCGGGGGCCCCGACCACACAGATACGCAGTATTTT.

This rearrangement joins TRBV19 to TRBJ1-2, with D possibly being TRBD1 (6 bases). This CDR3 is built from 16 residues. The ends were cut back, 2 bases at V and 4 bases at J, with 17 bases in the middle. Germline CDR1 LNHDA, CDR2 SQIVND (reference sequence). The CDR3 here is CASSIYPQQGPYGYTF. CDR3 sequence (DNA): TGTGCCAGTAGTATATACCCCCAACAGGGTCCCTATGGCTACACCTTC.

The chain has TRBV30 and TRBJ1-3; D gene ambiguous. Per the germline V gene, CDR1 is GTSNPN and CDR2 is SVGIG (reference sequence). V was pared by 4 bases and J by 0 bases, with 10 bases between. The CDR3 has 14 amino acids. DNA for the CDR3: TGTGCCTGGATACTCAGAGGCTCTGGAAACACCATATATTTT. Amino acid sequence: CAWILRGSGNTIYF. The whole variable domain, filled in from reference TRBV30 and TRBJ1-3, reads SQTIHQWPATLVQPVGSPLSLECTVEGTSNPNLYWYRQAAGRGLQLLFYSVGIGQISSEVPQNLSASRPQDRQFILSSKKLLLSDSGFYLCAWILRGSGNTIYFGEGSWLTVV.

This clone showed up just once. This chain links TRBV7-9 with TRBJ1-3; TRBD1 might be the D (5 bases). CDR3 length equals 15 residues. Germline V gene data show CDR1 as SEHNR and CDR2 as FQNEAQ (reference sequence). The V end lost 6 bases, the J end lost 0 bases, and 12 bases lay between the germline ends. The CDR3 region is CASRETDSSGNTIYF. CDR3 in DNA: TGTGCCAGCAGGGAGACAGATAGCTCTGGAAACACCATATATTTT.

The rearrangement links TRBV9 to TRBJ1-6, with 7 bases that match TRBD1. This CDR3 comprises 14 residues. Trimming cost V 3 bases and J 8 bases; bases outside gene matches: 5. Germline V CDR1 and CDR2: SGDLS, YYNGEE. The CDR3 coding sequence is TGTGCCAGCAGCGAGGACAGGCCCCATTCACCCCTCCACTTT. Translation gives CASSEDRPHSPLHF.

The rearrangement links TRBV15 to TRBJ1-1; 9 nucleotides line up with TRBD1. Trimming at V came to 3 bases and at J to 4 bases, leaving 6 bases not matched to a gene. This CDR3 has 15 amino acids. Germline values: CDR1 LNHNV, CDR2 YYDKDF (reference sequence). CDR3 nucleotide sequence: TGTGCCACCAGCAGTGACAGGGGGGTTAGCACTGAAGCTTTCTTT. Protein: CATSSDRGVSTEAFF. The full variable domain, completed using reference TRBV15 and TRBJ1-1, is DAMVIQNPRYQVTQFGKPVTLSCSQTLNHNVMYWYQQKSSQAPKLLFHYYDKDFNNEADTPDNFQSRRPNTSFCFLDIRSPGLGDTAMYLCATSSDRGVSTEAFFGQGTRLTVV.

This clone occurred once. The chain carries TRBV7-9 and TRBJ2-3; D is uncertain. Germline V gene data show CDR1 as SEHNR and CDR2 as FQNEAQ (reference sequence). This CDR3 is 16 amino acids long. V gave up 1 base and J gave up 4 bases, with 15 bases separating them. The CDR3 reads CASSLGSSGTADTQYF. The CDR3 nucleotides read TGTGCCAGCAGCTTAGGGTCCTCAGGTACAGCAGATACGCAGTATTTT.

The chain joins TRBV29-1 to TRBJ1-5; 10 bases fit TRBD1. Unmatched junction bases numbered 8, after V lost 6 bases and J lost 6 bases. The CDR3 has 14 amino acids. Germline assignment: CDR1 SQVTM and CDR2 ANQGSEA. In DNA, the CDR3 is TGCAGCGTGAACGACAGGGGGCTAGGTCAGCCCCAGCATTTT. Amino acids: CSVNDRGLGQPQHF. The variable domain in full, completed from reference TRBV29-1 and TRBJ1-5, reads SAVISQKPSRDICQRGTSLTIQCQVDSQVTMMFWYRQQPGQSLTLIATANQGSEATYESGFVIDKFPISRPNLTFSTLTVSNMSPEDSSIYLCSVNDRGLGQPQHFGDGTRLSIL.

This chain links TRBV6-1 with TRBJ2-1; tentatively, D is TRBD1 (5 bases). CDR1 MNHNS and CDR2 SASEGT come from the germline V gene. This CDR3 has 13 residues. With 4 bases removed from V and 7 bases from J, the gap between germline ends came to 11 bases. The DNA for the CDR3 is TGTGCCAGCAGTGGACAGTTCTGGAATGAGCAGTTCTTC. Amino acids: CASSGQFWNEQFF.